This TCR beta chain was documented in a study of identical twins. Study-wide results and caveats: Low generation probability was overrepresented in out-of-frame alpha sequences shared by twins.

This clonotype has only a few counts. Its antigen is not known. From the 5' RACE reads, TCRdb called clonotypes with MiXCR, one entry per CDR3 protein. The sample includes about 100,000 distinct CDR3 sequences, about 6.1% of them seen just once. The CDR3 is 14 residues long. Trimming took 6 bases from V and 1 from J, leaving 9 bases between them. CDR1 and CDR2 (germline): MNHEY, SVGAGI. This chain links TRBV6-5 with TRBJ2-2; D is uncertain. The receptor's source is a woman aged 45-65 years in good health. Sequenced sample: memory T cells sorted from blood. This chain's CDR3 is CASSNQQNTGELFF. DNA for the CDR3: TGTGCCAGCAGCAACCAACAGAACACCGGGGAGCTGTTTTTT.